This T cell receptor (beta chain) is drawn from a study of blood T cell repertoires in COVID-19. For the study at large: Whether acute or convalescent, the COVID-19 samples came from the United States, Italy and Spain. From T cells, B-cell-depleted T cells, or PBMCs came the material, which was cDNA or gDNA.

CDR3 length: 14 residues. J gave up 5 bases and V 2 bases, and 6 bases lay outside the gene matches. The germline V gene has CDR1 SGHDT and CDR2 YYEEEE. As processed by the authors: Estimation of nucleated cell counts was performed using reference gene primer amplification. Libraries were prepared by immunoSEQ multiplex PCR; TCRdb keeps only in-frame clonotypes and omits some of them. The D gene and trimming were derived from the DNA, and the V and J assignments and clone size from that table. The profile shows 250,000 to 300,000 clones, around 84% of them singletons. V usage is TRBV5-6 and J usage is TRBJ2-5; TRBD1 aligns across 7 bases. The sequence was collected from a man aged 55 to 70 with acute or convalescent COVID-19. Sequencing used peripheral blood. The CDR3 sequence is CASSLQGLDETQYF. The CDR3 coding sequence is TGTGCCAGCAGCTTACAGGGGTTGGATGAGACCCAGTACTTC.